The 27 T cell receptor beta chains below come from one sample, sequenced in a study of T-cell memory formation after mild COVID-19. TCRdb fed the 5' RACE reads into MiXCR, producing one record per CDR3 protein. This table has 270,000 or so distinct CDR3 sequences, over 15% appearing once. The specimen sequenced was PBMCs or a T cell subset sorted from them (not recorded which). Receptors originate from a man between 18 and 29 years old who had mild COVID-19 (a few samples of this study predate the infection). Cell type and time point are not known.

This clonotype was seen a few times. The chain combines TRBV12-3 or TRBV12-4 with TRBJ1-2; D is possibly TRBD1 (5 bases). Deletions cut 7 bases from V and 7 bases from J, with 13 bases between. The CDR3 totals 12 residues. The CDR3 DNA follows: TGTGCCAGCACAAACCCGGGGGGTGGCTACACCTTC. Its protein is CASTNPGGGYTF.

This clonotype showed up just a few times. The chain has TRBV4-1 and TRBJ2-5; D is uncertain. Between the trimmed V and J ends, which lost 5 bases and 2 bases, there was a span of 18 bases. There are 16 residues in the CDR3. CDR1 is MGHRA, CDR2 YSYEKL, per germline. DNA for the CDR3: TGCGCCAGCAGCTTCGAACCGACCGACGCACAAGAGACCCAGTACTTC. Encoded protein: CASSFEPTDAQETQYF.

This chain connects TRBV7-2 to TRBJ2-7; 7 bases match TRBD1. The CDR3 covers 14 residues. CDR1 and CDR2 (germline): SGHTA, FQGNSA. Losses at the gene ends were 5 bases for V and 1 base for J; bases not matched to a gene: 5. CDR3 residues: CASSKPGQSYEQYF. In DNA, the CDR3 is TGTGCCAGCAGCAAACCGGGACAGTCCTACGAGCAGTACTTC.

This clonotype was detected ten times or more. The J gene is TRBJ2-2, the V gene TRBV7-2; 7 nucleotides match TRBD2. The ends lost 5 bases at V and 4 bases at J; junction bases unmatched: 4. Germline values: CDR1 SGHTA, CDR2 FQGNSA. The CDR3 totals 14 residues. The CDR3 DNA reads as TGTGCCAGCAGCCCCAGCGGGGCCACCGGGGAGCTGTTTTTT. This translates into CASSPSGATGELFF. The variable domain in full, with the rest retrieved from reference TRBV7-2 and TRBJ2-2, is GAGVSQSPSNKVTEKGKDVELRCDPISGHTALYWYRQSLGQGLEFLIYFQGNSAPDKSGLPSDRFSAERTGGSVSTLTIQRTQQEDSAVYLCASSPSGATGELFFGEGSRLTVL.

The sample holds a few counts of this clonotype. The rearrangement joins TRBV19 to TRBJ2-1, with a possible D match to TRBD2 (6 bases). With 3 bases removed from V and 6 bases from J, the gap between germline ends came to 15 bases. The CDR3 has 15 residues. The germline V gene has CDR1 LNHDA and CDR2 SQIVND (reference sequence). CDR3 bases: TGTGCCAGTAGTATGAGGCGGGGCGTGGGCAATGAGCAGTTCTTC. Amino acids: CASSMRRGVGNEQFF.

With respect to this clonotype: A much larger clone differs by one base, so this may be a read error. J is TRBJ2-3 and V is TRBV6-4; 10 nucleotides align to TRBD2. The CDR3 is made up of 15 amino acids. Germline CDR1 and CDR2: MRHNA and SNTAGT. After removal of 3 bases from V and 0 bases from J, the junction contained 0 bases not matched to a gene. The chain's CDR3 is CASSEAGGSTDTQYF. The CDR3 DNA follows: TGTGCCAGCAGTGAAGCGGGGGGGAGCACAGATACGCAGTATTTT.

The rearrangement uses TRBV12-3 or TRBV12-4 and TRBJ2-7, with TRBD1 matching over 7 bases. Trimming cost V 3 bases and J 2 bases; bases outside gene matches: 7. The CDR3 length is 15 residues. In DNA, the CDR3 is TGTGCCAGCAGTTTTTCGGGCAGGGGGACCTACGAGCAGTACTTC. Protein product: CASSFSGRGTYEQYF.

This chain joins TRBV20-1 and TRBJ2-7; D may match TRBD1 or TRBD2 (6 bases each). V lost 6 bases, J lost 7 bases, and 16 bases lay in between. The CDR3 totals 12 residues. In germline, CDR1 is DFQATT, CDR2 SNEGSKA (reference sequence). CDR3 loop: CSATEGVGEQYV. The CDR3 DNA reads as TGCAGTGCCACGGAGGGGGTGGGAGAGCAGTACGTC.

For this clonotype: Germline and junction disagree at one end, which may indicate a read error. The rearrangement links TRBV6-6 to TRBJ1-1; the match to TRBD1 covers 9 bases. Per germline, CDR1 MNHNY and CDR2 SVGAGI (reference sequence). The CDR3 is 14 residues long. The CDR3 here is CASSQQGANAEAFF. CDR3 bases: TGTGCCAGCAGTCAACAGGGGGCGAACGCTGAAGCTTTCTTT.

The sample holds many counts of this clonotype. J is TRBJ2-5 and V is TRBV9; D may correspond to TRBD1 or TRBD2 (5 bases each). CDR3 length equals 16 residues. Trimming shortened V by 0 bases and J by 5 bases, and 17 bases separated the two germline ends. The germline CDR1 and CDR2 sequences are SGDLS and YYNGEE. The CDR3 coding sequence is TGTGCCAGCAGCGTAGAGGGGACGGCCCTCGGGGAGACCCAGTACTTC. It encodes CASSVEGTALGETQYF. The variable domain in full, with the rest retrieved from reference TRBV9 and TRBJ2-5, is DSGVTQTPKHLITATGQRVTLRCSPRSGDLSVYWYQQSLDQGLQFLIQYYNGEERAKGNILERFSAQQFPDLHSELNLSSLELGDSALYFCASSVEGTALGETQYFGPGTRLLVL.

This clonotype was counted only a few times. V is TRBV6-5 and J is TRBJ2-6; D gene unclear. V lost 0 bases and J lost 0, with 15 bases in between. CDR3 length equals 19 residues. Germline-derived CDR1 and CDR2 are MNHEY and SVGAGI. The CDR3, as DNA: TGTGCCAGCAGTTACTCCCCGGCAGTAGTGGTCTCTGGGGCCAACGTCCTGACTTTC. It specifies CASSYSPAVVVSGANVLTF.

The chain uses TRBV7-2 and TRBJ2-3; D perhaps matches TRBD2 (7 bases). There are 15 residues in the CDR3. Per germline, CDR1 SGHTA and CDR2 FQGNSA. Trimming stripped 2 bases from V and 4 bases from J, with 13 bases between. The CDR3 here is CASSLFGGPADTQYF. The CDR3 nucleotides are TGTGCCAGCAGCTTATTCGGGGGGCCCGCAGATACGCAGTATTTT.

The V gene is TRBV5-6, the J gene TRBJ1-2; D is perhaps TRBD1 (6 bases). Trimming took off 0 bases at V and 8 bases at J, with 14 bases between the two ends. From germline, CDR1 is SGHDT and CDR2 YYEEEE. The CDR3 covers 14 residues. The CDR3 nucleotides are TGTGCCAGCAGCTTGGCCGGGGGACAACCCGGCTACACCTTC. Residues: CASSLAGGQPGYTF. Supplemented by reference TRBV5-6 and TRBJ1-2, the full variable domain reads DAGVTQSPTHLIKTRGQQVTLRCSPKSGHDTVSWYQQALGQGPQFIFQYYEEEERQRGNFPDRFSGHQFPNYSSELNVNALLLGDSALYLCASSLAGGQPGYTFGSGTRLTVV.

V is TRBV7-2 and J is TRBJ2-5, with 8 bases aligning to TRBD2. CDR3 length: 16 residues. Germline CDR1 is SGHTA and CDR2 is FQGNSA. The junction had 9 bases not matched to a gene; V was cut back by 1 base and J by 5 bases. The CDR3 DNA sequence: TGTGCCAGCAGCTTAGACCCCGGGGGGGCCGTTGAGACCCAGTACTTC. This sequence encodes CASSLDPGGAVETQYF.

The chain links TRBV7-9 to TRBJ2-4, with 8 bases aligning to TRBD2. Germline trimming cut 6 bases from V and 3 bases from J; bases unmatched to any gene: 10. Per the germline V gene, CDR1 is SEHNR and CDR2 is FQNEAQ (reference sequence). The CDR3 consists of 16 residues. CDR3 amino acids: CASSSRSRGDKNIQYF. The CDR3 DNA reads as TGTGCCAGCAGTTCCAGGTCGCGGGGGGACAAAAACATTCAGTACTTC.

This clonotype was seen a few times. The J gene is TRBJ1-1, the V gene TRBV7-9, with a possible D match to TRBD1 (5 bases). V lost 8 bases and J 3 bases, leaving 19 bases between the germline ends. This CDR3 spans 15 amino acids. Germline CDR1 reads SEHNR; CDR2 reads FQNEAQ (reference sequence). The CDR3 reads CASSSGTGAYTEAFF. CDR3 DNA sequence: TGTGCCAGCTCCTCCGGGACCGGGGCATACACTGAAGCTTTCTTT.

This clonotype was counted a few times. V gene TRBV12-3 or TRBV12-4 combines with J gene TRBJ1-3; a possible D gene is TRBD1 (6 bases). V dropped 3 bases and J dropped 0 bases, with 12 bases sitting between them. This CDR3 has 16 residues. The CDR3 DNA reads as TGTGCCAGCAGTTTCGGCGGGACAAACTCTGGAAACACCATATATTTT. Protein sequence: CASSFGGTNSGNTIYF.

The rearrangement joins TRBV7-8 to TRBJ2-5; 7 bases are a match to TRBD2. Germline values: CDR1 SGHVS, CDR2 FQNEAQ. Trimming cost V 5 bases and J 4 bases; bases outside gene matches: 10. This CDR3 has 15 residues. CDR3 region: CASSPVWGEGETQYF. The CDR3 nucleotides read TGTGCCAGCAGCCCTGTATGGGGGGAGGGAGAGACCCAGTACTTC.

The gene calls are TRBV27 and TRBJ2-7; TRBD2 might be the D (7 bases). This CDR3 has 16 residues. V was shortened by 5 bases and J by 0 bases, with 17 bases between the two germline ends. Germline V CDR1 and CDR2: MNHEY, SMNVEV (reference sequence). The CDR3 loop is CASSQPGGPGSYEQYV. As DNA, the CDR3 is TGTGCCAGCAGTCAACCCGGGGGGCCGGGCTCCTACGAGCAGTACGTC.

This clonotype showed up just a few times. The chain employs TRBV28 and TRBJ2-5, with D tentatively TRBD2 (5 bases). This CDR3 spans 18 amino acids. Germline V gene lookup returns CDR1 MDHEN and CDR2 SYDVKM. V lost 4 bases to trimming and J lost 10 bases, with 31 bases between them. CDR3 sequence (DNA): TGTGCCAGCAGTTCATTCTTCAACCGGGAACTAGAGAAGAAGGACCAGTACTTC. As protein: CASSSFFNRELEKKDQYF.

The chain is built from TRBV7-6 and TRBJ2-7, with 10 bases fitting TRBD1. V was clipped by 1 base and J by 3 bases; unmatched bases: 6. The CDR3 contains 16 residues. Germline loops: CDR1 SGHVS, CDR2 FNYEAQ. CDR3 amino acids: CASSLGVRDRGYEQYF. Written as DNA, the CDR3 is TGTGCCAGCAGCTTAGGGGTTCGGGACAGGGGCTACGAGCAGTACTTC.

This clonotype was observed at least ten times. The chain carries TRBV6-2 or TRBV6-3 and TRBJ2-1, with TRBD1 matching over 10 bases. V gave up 5 bases and J gave up 14 bases; unmatched junction bases: 12. Germline assignment: CDR1 MNHEY and CDR2 SVGEGT. This CDR3 is built from 14 residues. In DNA, the CDR3 is TGTGCCAGCAGTACAAGCCCGGACAGGGGGAGGGAGTTCTTC. Protein: CASSTSPDRGREFF.

V gene TRBV20-1 combines with J gene TRBJ2-1; perhaps TRBD1 as D (6 bases). The germline CDR1 and CDR2 sequences are DFQATT and SNEGSKA (reference sequence). V shed 3 bases and J shed 0 bases, with 12 bases lying between them. The CDR3 covers 15 residues. The CDR3 DNA follows: TGCAGTGCTAGGGGGGCGCGAAACTCCTACAATGAGCAGTTCTTC. Encoded protein: CSARGARNSYNEQFF.

A few counts support this clonotype. J is TRBJ2-7 and V is TRBV7-9; D remains unclear. From germline, CDR1 is SEHNR and CDR2 FQNEAQ (reference sequence). Trimming shortened V by 5 bases and J by 2 bases, and 22 bases separated the two germline ends. The CDR3 has 17 residues. The CDR3, as DNA: TGTGCCAGCAGCCCGCCCGCTCACGGACCTGGGGCCTACGAGCAGTACGTC. It translates to CASSPPAHGPGAYEQYV.

This clonotype was observed at least ten times. This rearrangement joins TRBV7-2 to TRBJ2-5; D is perhaps TRBD1 or TRBD2 (7 bases each). The CDR3 covers 13 residues. CDR1 and CDR2 (germline): SGHTA, FQGNSA. The V gene lost 5 bases and the J gene lost 5 bases, with 12 bases spanning the gap. The CDR3 nucleotides are TGTGCCAGCAGCCAGCAGGGGGGGGAGACCCAGTACTTC. Protein sequence: CASSQQGGETQYF.

This clonotype occurred a few times. The rearrangement links TRBV28 to TRBJ2-7, with TRBD1 identical over 12 bases. The V segment lost 7 bases and the J segment 6 bases; nucleotides outside the gene matches: 10. The CDR3 contains 15 residues. The germline gives CDR1 MDHEN, CDR2 SYDVKM. DNA for the CDR3: TGTGCCAGCACCGCCCCGGGACAGGGGGCGAGCGAGCAGTACGTC. The encoded protein is CASTAPGQGASEQYV.

This clonotype was counted a few times. The V and J genes are TRBV20-1 and TRBJ2-2; 9 bases match TRBD2. Per the germline V gene, CDR1 is DFQATT and CDR2 is SNEGSKA (reference sequence). J was trimmed by 9 bases and V by 0 bases; bases with no gene match: 11. The CDR3 loop spans 16 amino acids. CDR3: CSARDRTLAGSRELFF. The CDR3 bases are TGCAGTGCTAGAGATAGGACCCTAGCGGGGAGTAGGGAGCTGTTTTTT.